The entry that follows covers one T cell receptor beta chain sequence. These data belong to a study of blood T cell repertoires in COVID-19. V lost 4 bases and J lost 2; bases outside the gene matches: 11. The CDR3 loop spans 17 amino acids. Per the germline V gene, CDR1 is MGHRA and CDR2 is YSYEKL. This table comes from immunoSEQ multiplex PCR, and its TCRdb copy is limited to in-frame clones, with some not included. The sample has 170,000 or so clones, 70% to 90% seen once. The V gene is TRBV4-1, the J gene TRBJ1-3; 7 bases agree with TRBD1. The sequence came from a man between 18 and 29 years old who had recovered from COVID-19. Sequencing was performed on peripheral blood. CDR3 region: CASSPRDSTMTGNTIYF. CDR3 coding DNA: TGCGCCAGCAGCCCCCGGGACAGCACAATGACTGGAAACACCATATATTTT.